The next 5 T cell receptor beta chains were all read from a single sample in a study of shared clonotypes between healthy human individuals (dated by TCRdb to the early 2020s). Library construction relied on the immunoSEQ multiplex PCR assay. In TCRdb, the immuneACCESS table is reduced to in-frame sequences with V and J assigned. These tables do not hold every clone; where another copy was compared, an unresolved V gene accounts for under half, and the others remain unexplained. Within this sample are some 550,000 clones, with more than 95% of them counted one time only. The ten largest clones add up to approximately 0.057% of the sample. Sequenced sample: naive CD4+ T cells sorted from blood. The cell subset or site label for this specimen denotes: CD45RA+ positively selected. These TCRs come from a woman aged 30 to 39 in good health.

The genes are TRBV6-6 and TRBJ1-2; D ambiguous. Germline V gene lookup returns CDR1 MNHNY and CDR2 SVGAGI (reference sequence). This CDR3 spans 13 amino acids. The V end was cut by 6 bases, the J end by 4 bases, with 12 bases between. For the CDR3, the DNA is TGTGCCAGCAGCCTACAGTTAATCTATGGCTACACCTTC. Translation: CASSLQLIYGYTF.

This chain links TRBV9 with TRBJ2-2; TRBD1 aligns across 8 bases. J lost 5 bases, V lost 0 bases, and 6 bases had no gene match. Germline lookup yields CDR1 SGDLS and CDR2 YYNGEE. This CDR3 is built from 16 residues. The CDR3 DNA reads TGTGCCAGCAGCGTAGGATCAGGGGGCTGGACCGGGGAGCTGTTTTTT. Translating it yields CASSVGSGGWTGELFF.

The CDR3 bases are TGTGCCAGTAGTATTAGAGGACTAGCGGGAGTACAAGAGACCCAGTACTTC. This translates into CASSIRGLAGVQETQYF. The rearrangement uses TRBV19 and TRBJ2-5; TRBD2 aligns across 13 bases. CDR1 and CDR2 (germline): LNHDA, SQIVND (reference sequence). The CDR3 runs 17 residues. Trimming took 3 bases from V and 2 from J; bases not matched to a gene: 6.

This chain joins TRBV29-1 and TRBJ2-1, with 9 bases aligning to TRBD2. V lost 7 bases, J lost 8 bases, and 9 bases stayed unmatched. The CDR3 totals 13 residues. Germline values: CDR1 SQVTM, CDR2 ANQGSEA. CDR3 bases: TGCAGCGGGAGGGGACTAGCCAGGGATGAGCAGTTCTTC. Residues: CSGRGLARDEQFF.

J is TRBJ2-5 and V is TRBV7-9; no clear D gene. Germline V gene lookup returns CDR1 SEHNR and CDR2 FQNEAQ (reference sequence). Trimming took 5 bases from V and 3 from J, leaving 7 bases between them. The CDR3 covers 12 residues. CDR3 in DNA: TGTGCCAGCAGCGAATTAGAAGAGACCCAGTACTTC. Translated: CASSELEETQYF.